A single sample is the source of the 27 T cell receptor beta chains below, sequenced in a study of blood T cell repertoires in COVID-19. Measured with immunoSEQ multiplex PCR; TCRdb has only the in-frame clones, and not every one. Of about 190,000 clones in the sample, approximately 73% were seen once. Sequencing was performed on PBMCs or T cells enriched from blood (not recorded which). The receptors originated from a woman aged 50 to 65 with acute COVID-19.

The chain joins TRBV14 to TRBJ2-3, with 9 bases that match TRBD2. The CDR3 extends over 16 amino acids. V was clipped by 4 bases and J by 7 bases; unmatched bases: 12. The V gene's germline CDR1 is SGHDN and CDR2 FVKESK. The CDR3 DNA sequence: TGTGCCAGCAGCCCCACGCTAGCGGGGCGCGGCAATACGCAGTATTTT. Translation: CASSPTLAGRGNTQYF.

V usage is TRBV6-6 and J usage is TRBJ2-2, with D maybe TRBD2 (5 bases). Germline CDR1 is MNHNY and CDR2 is SVGAGI (reference sequence). CDR3 size: 13 residues. The V end lost 7 bases, the J end lost 1 base, and 7 bases lay between the germline ends. The CDR3 sequence: CASKEGNTGELFF. The CDR3 bases are TGTGCCAGCAAAGAGGGGAACACCGGGGAGCTGTTTTTT.

The chain uses TRBV4-3 and TRBJ1-1, with TRBD1 as a possible D gene (6 bases). Germline V lookup: CDR1 LGHNA, CDR2 YSLEER. The CDR3 is 14 residues long. V dropped 0 bases and J dropped 9 bases, with 14 bases sitting between them. This CDR3 reads CASSQDRGGAQAFF. The CDR3 coding sequence is TGCGCCAGCAGCCAAGATCGGGGGGGCGCTCAAGCTTTCTTT.

The chain has TRBV30 and TRBJ1-2; 9 nucleotides line up with TRBD1. The ends lost 4 bases at V and 8 bases at J; junction bases unmatched: 8. Germline CDR1 GTSNPN, CDR2 SVGIG (reference sequence). There are 13 residues in the CDR3. The CDR3, as DNA: TGTGCCTGGACCGCTTCGACAGGGGGAGGCTACACCTTC. Its protein product is CAWTASTGGGYTF.

This clone came up a few times. The chain is built from TRBV11-2 and TRBJ2-7; 9 bases map to TRBD1. CDR3 size: 18 residues. Looked up from germline, CDR1 is SGHAT and CDR2 is FQNNGV. The V gene end was trimmed by 1 base and the J gene end by 1 base; junction bases not matched to a gene: 11. CDR3 sequence: CASSLGRGQGRGSYEQYV. The CDR3 DNA is TGTGCCAGCAGCTTAGGCAGGGGACAGGGAAGGGGATCCTACGAGCAGTACGTC.

The chain uses TRBV6-5 and TRBJ1-1; 8 nucleotides line up with TRBD1. J lost 7 bases, V lost 4 bases, and 11 bases had no gene match. Germline values: CDR1 MNHEY, CDR2 SVGAGI. This CDR3 has 15 residues. CDR3 loop: CASSSLTGVIDEAFF. The CDR3 DNA reads as TGTGCCAGCAGTTCCCTGACAGGGGTGATAGATGAAGCTTTCTTT.

This chain's CDR3 is CASSPSETGFYNEQFF. The CDR3 DNA reads as TGCGCCAGCAGCCCGTCAGAAACAGGTTTTTACAATGAGCAGTTCTTC. The V gene is TRBV4-1, the J gene TRBJ2-1; the D gene is possibly TRBD1 (5 bases). The CDR3 contains 16 residues. V lost 4 bases and J 4 bases, leaving 17 bases between the germline ends. Per germline, CDR1 MGHRA and CDR2 YSYEKL.

The gene calls are TRBV4-3 and TRBJ1-2; 12 bases map to TRBD1. Germline V lookup: CDR1 LGHNA, CDR2 YSLEER. CDR3 length: 15 amino acids. The junction had 6 bases not matched to a gene; V was cut back by 2 bases and J by 8 bases. The CDR3 loop is CASSQWDRGPQGYTF. As DNA, the CDR3 is TGCGCCAGCAGCCAATGGGACAGGGGGCCGCAAGGCTACACCTTC.

The chain has TRBV10-1 and TRBJ1-5; no clear D gene. V was clipped by 2 bases and J by 4 bases, with 6 bases between them. The CDR3 sequence is 13 residues long. Germline CDR1 reads WNHNN; CDR2 reads SYGVQD (reference sequence). In nucleotides, the CDR3 is TGCGCCAGCAGTGAGACATCTAATCAGCCCCAGCATTTT. This sequence encodes CASSETSNQPQHF.

This clone turned up a few times. This chain joins TRBV6-2 or TRBV6-3 and TRBJ1-4, with D unresolved. The CDR3 is 13 amino acids. V was cut by 2 bases and J by 5 bases, with 6 bases left in between. Per the germline V gene, CDR1 is MNHEY and CDR2 is SVGEGT. Written as DNA, the CDR3 is TGTGCCAGCAGTTACCATCCCAATGAAAAACTGTTTTTT. Protein sequence: CASSYHPNEKLFF.

The rearrangement uses TRBV2 and TRBJ1-1, with 11 bases identical to TRBD1. After removal of 10 bases from V and 3 bases from J, the junction contained 7 bases not matched to a gene. This CDR3 comprises 14 residues. Looked up from germline, CDR1 is SNHLY and CDR2 is FYNNEI. The CDR3 loop is CATRTGGMDTEAFF. CDR3 coding DNA: TGTGCCACCCGGACAGGGGGCATGGACACTGAAGCTTTCTTT.

The chain recombines TRBV9 with TRBJ1-1, with 8 bases lining up with TRBD1. The germline CDR1 and CDR2 sequences are SGDLS and YYNGEE. V shed 3 bases and J 4 bases; nucleotides not matched to a gene: 2. This CDR3 contains 13 residues. CDR3 amino acids: CASSADRGTEAFF. The CDR3 DNA reads as TGTGCCAGCAGCGCAGACAGGGGCACTGAAGCTTTCTTT.

This rearrangement joins TRBV19 to TRBJ2-4; D might be TRBD2 (5 bases). The V and J ends lost 5 bases and 11 bases respectively, with 13 bases between them. Per the germline V gene, CDR1 is LNHDA and CDR2 is SQIVND (reference sequence). This CDR3 contains 12 residues. The CDR3 here is CASSRTDYFQYF. The CDR3 DNA reads TGTGCCAGTAGTCGAACAGACTATTTTCAGTACTTC.

The chain has TRBV7-2 and TRBJ1-1; 7 bases are a match to TRBD1. The CDR3 length is 13 residues. The V gene's germline CDR1 is SGHTA and CDR2 FQGNSA. The J segment lost 3 bases and the V segment lost 2 bases, leaving 0 bases of the junction unmatched. CDR3 sequence (DNA): TGTGCCAGCAGCTTACAGGGGGACACTGAAGCTTTCTTT. As protein: CASSLQGDTEAFF.

In DNA form, the CDR3 reads TGTGCCAGCAGTTTCGGACAGCAACAGATGAACACTGAAGCTTTCTTT. Its protein is CASSFGQQQMNTEAFF. This rearrangement joins TRBV28 to TRBJ1-1, with a tentative D call TRBD1 (6 bases). This CDR3 is built from 16 residues. V dropped 3 bases and J dropped 0 bases, with 14 bases sitting between them. The germline V gene has CDR1 MDHEN and CDR2 SYDVKM.

The chain recombines TRBV27 with TRBJ1-5, with D possibly matching TRBD1 (6 bases). In germline, CDR1 is MNHEY, CDR2 SMNVEV (reference sequence). V lost 2 bases and J 2 bases, leaving 7 bases between the germline ends. The CDR3 runs 14 residues. CDR3 coding DNA: TGTGCCAGCAGTTTAAACAGGGGCAATCAGCCCCAGCATTTT. Amino acid sequence: CASSLNRGNQPQHF.

The chain joins TRBV6-4 to TRBJ2-1, with a tentative D call TRBD2 (5 bases). V lost 6 bases to trimming and J lost 9 bases, with 18 bases between them. The germline gives CDR1 MRHNA, CDR2 SNTAGT. CDR3 length: 14 amino acids. CDR3 sequence (DNA): TGTGCCAGCAGACCCCATTCTAGCTTAGGTGAGCAGTTCTTC. As protein: CASRPHSSLGEQFF.

This chain connects TRBV5-1 to TRBJ2-7, with D hard to call. Germline CDR1 and CDR2: SGHRS and YFSETQ. The germline V and J ends were trimmed by 4 bases and 7 bases, with 15 bases remaining between them. This CDR3 contains 13 residues. The CDR3 nucleotides are TGCGCCAGCAGCATCTGGGTAGCTGATGAGCAGTACGTC. The encoded protein is CASSIWVADEQYV.

The rearrangement links TRBV7-6 to TRBJ1-2; the match to TRBD1 covers 8 bases. CDR1 and CDR2 (germline): SGHVS, FNYEAQ. V was pared by 1 base and J by 4 bases, with 8 bases of the junction left unmatched. The CDR3 runs 16 residues. DNA for the CDR3: TGTGCCAGCAGCTTAGGTGGGGGACAGGCTACCTATGGCTACACCTTC. Protein: CASSLGGGQATYGYTF. Full variable domain (remainder filled in from reference TRBV7-6 and TRBJ1-2): GAGVSQSPRYKVTKRGQDVALRCDPISGHVSLYWYRQALGQGPEFLTYFNYEAQQDKSGLPNDRFSAERPEGSISTLTIQRTEQRDSAMYRCASSLGGGQATYGYTFGSGTRLTVV.

This clone was observed a single time. The gene calls are TRBV7-2 and TRBJ2-1; D is perhaps TRBD1 (5 bases). Looked up from germline, CDR1 is SGHTA and CDR2 is FQGNSA. This CDR3 region has 15 residues. V was pared by 0 bases and J by 7 bases, with 13 bases between. For the CDR3, the DNA is TGTGCCAGCAGCTTAGCAGGGGCCGGAAGGAATGAGCAGTTCTTC. As protein: CASSLAGAGRNEQFF.

The chain joins TRBV6-2 or TRBV6-3 to TRBJ1-2, with 8 positions matching TRBD1. Germline V gene lookup returns CDR1 MNHEY and CDR2 SVGEGT. V shed 6 bases, J shed 4 bases, and the junction held 10 bases outside the gene matches. This CDR3 has 15 residues. CDR3: CASSKLDRVVYGYTF. CDR3 sequence (DNA): TGTGCCAGCAGCAAGCTGGACAGGGTGGTCTATGGCTACACCTTC.

The chain couples TRBV6-5 to TRBJ2-1; TRBD1 aligns across 8 bases. This CDR3 is built from 15 residues. The germline V gene encodes CDR1 MNHEY and CDR2 SVGAGI. The V gene end was trimmed by 2 bases and the J gene end by 6 bases; junction bases not matched to a gene: 6. The CDR3 DNA sequence: TGTGCCAGCAGTTACCAGGGCAGGGGGCCCAATGAGCAGTTCTTC. It translates to CASSYQGRGPNEQFF.

The chain carries TRBV6-5 and TRBJ2-4, with D perhaps matching TRBD1 (6 bases). With 10 bases removed from V and 6 bases from J, the gap between germline ends came to 22 bases. CDR3 length equals 15 residues. CDR1 is MNHEY, CDR2 SVGAGI, per germline. CDR3 amino acids: CATPDTSKDRNIQYF. Here the CDR3 DNA reads TGTGCCACCCCGGACACCTCTAAGGACAGAAACATTCAGTACTTC.

The genes are TRBV7-9 and TRBJ1-1; D is possibly TRBD1 (5 bases). Germline V lookup: CDR1 SEHNR, CDR2 FQNEAQ (reference sequence). Trimming pared 3 bases from V and 11 bases from J, leaving 13 bases between. The CDR3 covers 12 residues. The CDR3: CASSLEQGAAFF. As DNA, the CDR3 is TGTGCCAGCAGCTTGGAGCAGGGTGCGGCTTTCTTT. Full variable domain (remainder filled in from reference TRBV7-9 and TRBJ1-1): DTGVSQNPRHKITKRGQNVTFRCDPISEHNRLYWYRQTLGQGPEFLTYFQNEAQLEKSRLLSDRFSAERPKGSFSTLEIQRTEQGDSAMYLCASSLEQGAAFFGQGTRLTVV.

CDR3 DNA: TGTGCCAGCAGTTACCCTACTACAGGGAATGAAAAACTGTTTTTT. It translates to CASSYPTTGNEKLFF. The genes are TRBV6-6 and TRBJ1-4; tentatively, D is TRBD1 (6 bases). The germline gives CDR1 MNHNY, CDR2 SVGAGI (reference sequence). Trimming pared 2 bases from V and 5 bases from J, leaving 12 bases between. CDR3 length: 15 amino acids.

This clone was observed a few times. The chain links TRBV5-4 to TRBJ1-1; D ambiguous. V was shortened by 3 bases and J by 1 base, with 13 bases between the two germline ends. Germline CDR1 SGHNT, CDR2 YYREEE (reference sequence). CDR3 length: 15 amino acids. CDR3 coding DNA: TGTGCCAGCAGCTCTCCCGCCGCGGGGAACACTGAAGCTTTCTTT. This gives the protein CASSSPAAGNTEAFF.

This clone was counted only a few times. The V gene is TRBV6-2 or TRBV6-3, the J gene TRBJ2-3; 11 nucleotides agree with TRBD2. This CDR3 spans 16 amino acids. The V segment lost 5 bases and the J segment 0 bases; nucleotides outside the gene matches: 4. The germline CDR1 and CDR2 sequences are MNHEY and SVGEGT. CDR3 DNA: TGTGCCAGCAGTCTTAGCGGGGGGGCCAGCACAGATACGCAGTATTTT. Translated: CASSLSGGASTDTQYF.